The 16 T cell receptor beta chains below all came from one sample that was sequenced in a study of Graves' ophthalmopathy and Graves' hyperthyroidism. CDR3 regions of TCR beta were amplified from RNA transcripts. HTBI-primed first-round RT-PCR preceded second-round multiplex PCR. TCRdb itself ran the multiplex PCR reads through MiXCR, one entry per CDR3 protein. Of fewer than 650,000 distinct CDR3 sequences in the sample, 22% are singletons; the top ten hold around 6.5%. Source material: peripheral blood. The receptor set was obtained from a woman between 18 and 29 years old with stable Graves' hyperthyroidism. Some clones in this sample may be carry-over from other donors' samples.

This clonotype was picked up many times. The chain links TRBV12-3 or TRBV12-4 to TRBJ2-7; 10 bases agree with TRBD1. With V trimmed by 6 bases and J by 4 bases, 9 bases remained unmatched. The CDR3 covers 15 residues. This chain's CDR3 is CASSPQTGGRYEQYF. CDR3 DNA: TGTGCCAGCAGCCCGCAGACAGGGGGCAGGTACGAGCAGTACTTC.

As for this clonotype: One end of the junction varies from germline; a read error may be responsible. The V call is TRBV13, the J call TRBJ2-5, with 7 bases matching TRBD1. The CDR3 is 14 residues long. Germline V CDR1 and CDR2: PRHDT, FYEKMQ (reference sequence). The CDR3 DNA sequence: TGTGCCTGCAGCTCCCGGGACAGACAAGAGACCCAGTACTTC. It is translated as CACSSRDRQETQYF. The full variable domain, rest sourced from reference TRBV13 and TRBJ2-5, is AAGVIQSPRHLIKEKRETATLKCYPIPRHDTVYWYQQGPGQDPQFLISFYEKMQSDKGSIPDRFSAQQFSDYHSELNMSSLELGDSALYFCACSSRDRQETQYFGPGTRLLVL.

This clonotype was seen more than once but under ten times. J is TRBJ2-5 and V is TRBV28; D ambiguous. V was trimmed by 4 bases and J by 2 bases, leaving 17 bases between them. This CDR3 contains 16 residues. Germline CDR1 and CDR2: MDHEN and SYDVKM. CDR3 bases: TGTGCCAGCAGTTCCCTGGCACTTGTCACGCAAGAGACCCAGTACTTC. As protein: CASSSLALVTQETQYF.

This clonotype showed up just a few times. The genes are TRBV20-1 and TRBJ2-5; 8 positions agree with TRBD1. After removal of 1 base from V and 4 bases from J, the junction contained 11 bases not matched to a gene. Germline V CDR1 and CDR2: DFQATT, SNEGSKA (reference sequence). This CDR3 is 16 amino acids long. For the CDR3, the DNA is TGCAGTGCTAGAGCGGGACAGGCGCCGGTAGGAGAGACCCAGTACTTC. Protein: CSARAGQAPVGETQYF.

This clonotype was recorded many times. V is TRBV4-1 and J is TRBJ1-1, with TRBD1 matching 7 bases. The CDR3 extends over 15 amino acids. V was clipped by 5 bases and J by 3 bases; unmatched bases: 9. From germline, CDR1 is MGHRA and CDR2 YSYEKL. In nucleotides, the CDR3 is TGCGCCAGCAGCGAACGACAGGGACGGGACACTGAAGCTTTCTTT. As protein: CASSERQGRDTEAFF.

This clonotype has at least ten counts. CDR3 DNA sequence: TGTGCCAGCAGCGTACGACAGGACAACTATGGCTACACCTTC. It is translated as CASSVRQDNYGYTF. This sequence joins TRBV11-2 and TRBJ1-2, with a possible D match to TRBD1 (6 bases). V lost 5 bases to trimming and J lost 2 bases, with 12 bases between them. Germline CDR1 reads SGHAT; CDR2 reads FQNNGV. This CDR3 is 14 amino acids long.

This clonotype was observed many times. The chain couples TRBV7-3 to TRBJ1-1; 9 bases are a match to TRBD1. The CDR3 spans 15 residues. V lost 5 bases and J lost 4; bases outside the gene matches: 8. Germline V lookup: CDR1 SGHTA, CDR2 FQGTGA. CDR3 sequence reads: CASSPQGAGGTEAFF. CDR3 in DNA: TGTGCCAGCAGCCCACAGGGGGCGGGGGGCACTGAAGCTTTCTTT.

The chain is built from TRBV12-3 or TRBV12-4 and TRBJ2-7, with a tentative D call TRBD2 (6 bases). This CDR3 is 14 amino acids long. The V gene lost 3 bases and the J gene lost 4 bases, with 13 bases spanning the gap. CDR3 sequence reads: CASSFGGARYEQYF. CDR3 coding DNA: TGTGCCAGCAGTTTCGGCGGGGCGAGGTACGAGCAGTACTTC.

This rearrangement joins TRBV28 to TRBJ1-2, with no clear D. Germline V gene lookup returns CDR1 MDHEN and CDR2 SYDVKM. CDR3 size: 14 residues. Trimming stripped 1 base from V and 2 bases from J, with 8 bases between. CDR3 DNA: TGTGCCAGCAGTTTATTAGGCAGGAACTATGGCTACACCTTC. Amino acid sequence: CASSLLGRNYGYTF.

This clonotype was recorded many times. The chain is built from TRBV12-3 or TRBV12-4 and TRBJ1-1; TRBD1 agrees at 9 bases. This CDR3 comprises 14 residues. The J segment lost 4 bases and the V segment lost 5 bases, leaving 5 bases of the junction unmatched. The CDR3 DNA sequence: TGTGCCAGCAGTCGGGACAGGGCGGGCACTGAAGCTTTCTTT. Translation: CASSRDRAGTEAFF.

The chain couples TRBV12-3 or TRBV12-4 to TRBJ2-5, with 10 bases that match TRBD2. With 5 bases clipped from V and 3 bases from J, the junction kept 6 bases outside the gene matches. This CDR3 has 15 amino acids. CDR3 protein: CASSKSSGSEETQYF. The CDR3 DNA sequence: TGTGCCAGCAGTAAATCTAGCGGGAGCGAAGAGACCCAGTACTTC.

This clonotype has a handful of counts. The rearrangement joins TRBV9 to TRBJ2-2; no definite D call. Per the germline V gene, CDR1 is SGDLS and CDR2 is YYNGEE. V lost 0 bases and J 2 bases, leaving 11 bases between the germline ends. There are 16 residues in the CDR3. CDR3 sequence (DNA): TGTGCCAGCAGCGTAGCCCCAAGCATTAACACCGGGGAGCTGTTTTTT. Amino acid sequence: CASSVAPSINTGELFF.

Many counts were recorded for this clonotype. This chain joins TRBV12-3 or TRBV12-4 and TRBJ1-6, with a tentative D call TRBD1 (5 bases). CDR3 size: 14 residues. V lost 1 base and J 4 bases, leaving 5 bases between the germline ends. This CDR3 is CASSLEGYNSPLHF. The CDR3 DNA reads TGTGCCAGCAGTTTAGAGGGGTATAATTCACCCCTCCACTTT.

The table lists this clonotype with many counts. The chain has TRBV12-3 or TRBV12-4 and TRBJ1-5, with 7 bases matching TRBD1. This CDR3 is 15 amino acids long. The V and J ends lost 6 bases and 2 bases, in that order; junction bases with no gene match: 7. This CDR3 reads CASRPTGEGNQPQHF. The CDR3 bases are TGTGCCAGCAGACCTACAGGGGAGGGCAATCAGCCCCAGCATTTT.

This clonotype showed up many times. The chain joins TRBV5-1 to TRBJ2-5, with D perhaps assigned TRBD1 or TRBD2 (5 bases each). The CDR3 totals 17 residues. CDR1 SGHRS and CDR2 YFSETQ come from the germline V gene. V was clipped by 1 base and J by 1 base, with 17 bases between them. The chain's CDR3 is CASSLTAPRDGQETQYF. CDR3 DNA: TGCGCCAGCAGCTTGACCGCCCCCCGGGACGGCCAAGAGACCCAGTACTTC. Filled out from reference TRBV5-1 and TRBJ2-5, the complete variable domain reads KAGVTQTPRYLIKTRGQQVTLSCSPISGHRSVSWYQQTPGQGLQFLFEYFSETQRNKGNFPGRFSGRQFSNSRSEMNVSTLELGDSALYLCASSLTAPRDGQETQYFGPGTRLLVL.

This chain connects TRBV20-1 to TRBJ2-5, with 7 nucleotides matching TRBD1. Losses at the gene ends were 1 base for V and 4 bases for J; bases not matched to a gene: 6. The CDR3 spans 14 residues. The germline V gene encodes CDR1 DFQATT and CDR2 SNEGSKA (reference sequence). The CDR3 nucleotides are TGCAGTGCTAGAGGGGACAGTCAGGGAGAGACCCAGTACTTC. Translating gives CSARGDSQGETQYF.